The 18 T cell receptor beta chains below come from one sample, sequenced in a study of shared clonotypes between healthy human individuals. This table comes from immunoSEQ multiplex PCR, and its TCRdb copy is limited to in-frame clones, with some not included. The sample records millions of clones, around 90% being singletons. The sample taken for sequencing was naive CD4+ T cells sorted from blood. As for subset: CD45RA+ positively selected. Receptors originate from a man aged 18 to 30 in good health.

This clone has only one observation. CDR3 nucleotide sequence: TGCGCCAGCAGCTTGGAGAGCCAGGCAACAGAAGCTTTCTTT. Translating gives CASSLESQATEAFF. The chain recombines TRBV5-1 with TRBJ1-1; no clear D gene. The V end was cut by 0 bases, the J end by 8 bases, with 14 bases between. CDR1 and CDR2 (germline): SGHRS, YFSETQ. The CDR3 runs 14 residues.

The V and J genes are TRBV6-1 and TRBJ2-7; D gene ambiguous. The V and J ends lost 7 bases and 0 bases respectively, with 16 bases between them. The CDR3 sequence is 15 residues long. Germline V gene data show CDR1 as MNHNS and CDR2 as SASEGT. The CDR3 coding sequence is TGTGCCAGCAAGAAATTTTTCCAAGGCTCCTACGAGCAGTACTTC. This gives the protein CASKKFFQGSYEQYF.

This clone was seen only a few times. The V and J genes are TRBV6-1 and TRBJ1-5; D ambiguous. The CDR3 has 15 residues. Germline V gene sequence: CDR1 MNHNS, CDR2 SASEGT. Trimming stripped 0 bases from V and 6 bases from J, with 12 bases between. CDR3 protein: CASSEAGLGGQPQHF. In DNA, the CDR3 is TGTGCCAGCAGTGAAGCCGGGCTCGGCGGTCAGCCCCAGCATTTT.

This rearrangement joins TRBV19 to TRBJ1-1; TRBD1 might be the D (5 bases). The ends were cut back, 10 bases at V and 1 base at J, with 22 bases in the middle. Germline V gene lookup returns CDR1 LNHDA and CDR2 SQIVND (reference sequence). The CDR3 is 16 amino acids. This chain's CDR3 is CATVLGRPGGNTEAFF. CDR3 nucleotide sequence: TGTGCCACCGTCCTCGGTCGTCCTGGGGGGAACACTGAAGCTTTCTTT.

The J gene is TRBJ2-7, the V gene TRBV6-6; 8 nucleotides align to TRBD2. CDR1 MNHNY and CDR2 SVGAGI come from the germline V gene (reference sequence). V was clipped by 4 bases and J by 0 bases; unmatched bases: 5. The CDR3 has 15 residues. CDR3 in DNA: TGTGCCAGCAGTTTACTAGCGGAGGCCTCCTACGAGCAGTACTTC. It specifies CASSLLAEASYEQYF.

The chain employs TRBV4-1 and TRBJ1-2; no clear D. The CDR3 covers 16 residues. Looked up from germline, CDR1 is MGHRA and CDR2 is YSYEKL. Deletions cut 0 bases from V and 0 bases from J, with 11 bases between. The CDR3: CASSQEGGSTNYGYTF. The CDR3 coding sequence is TGCGCCAGCAGCCAAGAAGGAGGCAGTACTAACTATGGCTACACCTTC.

The V call is TRBV28, the J call TRBJ1-2, with a possible D match to TRBD1 (5 bases). This CDR3 is 12 amino acids long. Trimming removed 5 bases at V and 4 bases at J, with 8 bases between. Germline V lookup: CDR1 MDHEN, CDR2 SYDVKM. In DNA, the CDR3 is TGTGCCAGCAGTACAGGACCCTATGGCTACACCTTC. Translation gives CASSTGPYGYTF.

The V gene is TRBV30, the J gene TRBJ2-7, with D possibly TRBD2 on 6 matching bases. Germline CDR1 reads GTSNPN; CDR2 reads SVGIG (reference sequence). The V end was cut by 5 bases, the J end by 6 bases, with 17 bases between. The CDR3 is made up of 13 amino acids. CDR3 region: CAWGGTVRSEQYF. The CDR3 DNA follows: TGTGCCTGGGGGGGGACGGTCAGGTCCGAGCAGTACTTC.

The V and J genes are TRBV27 and TRBJ1-1; 8 bases map to TRBD1. CDR1 is MNHEY and CDR2 is SMNVEV in the germline V gene (reference sequence). The length of the CDR3 is 16 residues. J gave up 3 bases and V 5 bases, and 11 bases lay outside the gene matches. CDR3 bases: TGTGCCAGCAGTCTAACCCTGACAGGGGACCACACTGAAGCTTTCTTT. This sequence encodes CASSLTLTGDHTEAFF.

The chain joins TRBV4-2 to TRBJ2-5, with 16 bases fitting TRBD2. Germline V gives CDR1 LGHNA, CDR2 YNFKEQ. The CDR3 runs to 17 residues. V shed 7 bases and J 3 bases; nucleotides not matched to a gene: 8. CDR3 residues: CASTTGLAGGPKETQYF. The CDR3 DNA sequence: TGTGCCAGCACCACGGGACTAGCGGGGGGGCCTAAAGAGACCCAGTACTTC.

Turning to this clone: Other nucleotide sequences in the sample specify the same CDR3. The chain is built from TRBV5-1 and TRBJ2-7; D not certain. Germline assignment: CDR1 SGHRS and CDR2 YFSETQ. The V end was cut by 0 bases, the J end by 0 bases, with 7 bases between. This CDR3 contains 14 residues. The CDR3 DNA reads TGCGCCAGCAGCTTGGAGGCCAGCTCCTACGAGCAGTACTTC. Amino acids: CASSLEASSYEQYF.

The chain has TRBV9 and TRBJ1-2; 7 nucleotides agree with TRBD1. The germline CDR1 and CDR2 sequences are SGDLS and YYNGEE. The V gene end was trimmed by 3 bases and the J gene end by 4 bases; junction bases not matched to a gene: 3. The CDR3 is made up of 13 amino acids. CDR3 amino acids: CASSGDSPYGYTF. CDR3 nucleotides: TGTGCCAGCAGCGGGGACAGTCCCTATGGCTACACCTTC.

The J gene is TRBJ2-2, the V gene TRBV27, with TRBD2 identical over 9 bases. Germline loops: CDR1 MNHEY, CDR2 SMNVEV (reference sequence). The CDR3 has 17 residues. J gave up 0 bases and V 7 bases, and 9 bases lay outside the gene matches. The CDR3 protein is CASTPLAGVPNTGELFF. Written as DNA, the CDR3 is TGTGCCAGCACCCCCTTAGCGGGGGTCCCGAACACCGGGGAGCTGTTTTTT.

About this clone itself: This sample includes further DNA sequences coding for the same CDR3. The gene calls are TRBV28 and TRBJ2-5; tentative D call: TRBD1 (5 bases). Trimming stripped 3 bases from V and 5 bases from J, with 7 bases between. The V gene's germline CDR1 is MDHEN and CDR2 SYDVKM. The CDR3 totals 12 residues. CDR3 amino acids: CASSLKGETQYF. For the CDR3, the DNA is TGTGCCAGCAGTTTGAAGGGGGAGACCCAGTACTTC. Combining the CDR3 with reference TRBV28 and TRBJ2-5 gives the whole variable domain DVKVTQSSRYLVKRTGEKVFLECVQDMDHENMFWYRQDPGLGLRLIYFSYDVKMKEKGDIPEGYSVSREKKERFSLILESASTNQTSMYLCASSLKGETQYFGPGTRLLVL.

Remarks on this clone: In the same sample, other DNA sequences code for this CDR3. This chain joins TRBV10-3 and TRBJ2-7; weak D call: TRBD1 (6 bases). This CDR3 spans 14 amino acids. Germline assignment: CDR1 ENHRY and CDR2 SYGVKD. The germline V and J ends were trimmed by 2 bases and 0 bases, with 8 bases remaining between them. In DNA form, the CDR3 reads TGTGCCATCAGTGAGGGACAGAACTCCTACGAGCAGTACTTC. This sequence encodes CAISEGQNSYEQYF.

V gene TRBV11-3 combines with J gene TRBJ2-3, with 12 positions matching TRBD1. V dropped 1 base and J dropped 5; count of bases not matched to a gene: 7. CDR3 length equals 17 residues. The germline CDR1 and CDR2 sequences are SGHNT and YENEEA. CDR3 DNA: TGTGCCAGCAGCTTAGCCGGGACAGGGGGCTCTGGAGATACGCAGTATTTT. It translates to CASSLAGTGGSGDTQYF.

This clone was observed a handful of times. Distinct nucleotide sequences in the sample also encode this CDR3. The rearrangement uses TRBV30 and TRBJ1-1; D gene unclear. Trimming left V 0 bases short and J 1 base short, with 6 bases between. This CDR3 comprises 13 residues. CDR1 is GTSNPN and CDR2 is SVGIG in the germline V gene (reference sequence). CDR3 DNA sequence: TGTGCCTGGAGTGTAGGCAGGAACACTGAAGCTTTCTTT. Amino acids: CAWSVGRNTEAFF.

This clone has more than one count but fewer than ten. The sample holds other DNA sequences that translate to the same CDR3. The chain employs TRBV6-5 and TRBJ1-4; 7 bases fit TRBD1. Germline V gives CDR1 MNHEY, CDR2 SVGAGI. J gave up 4 bases and V 6 bases, and 5 bases lay outside the gene matches. The CDR3 totals 14 residues. The CDR3, as DNA: TGTGCCAGCAGCAGGGGACAGCTTAATGAAAAACTGTTTTTT. It codes for CASSRGQLNEKLFF.